This entry concerns a single T cell receptor (beta chain). This clone appeared a single time. Its recognized antigen is unknown. No per-base quality is available; no much larger clone lies one base away. The sample originates from a study of T cell responses to AZD1222 COVID-19 vaccine (dated by TCRdb to about 2021). Regarding the research as a whole: A total of 233 trial participants underwent TCR sequencing, of whom about 200 had received two doses of AZD1222 and approximately 25 had received two doses of the MenACWY control vaccine. Trial participants were enrolled by age into 18-55, 56-69 and 70-plus year subgroups, with roughly 150, 30 and 60 TCR-sequenced participants respectively.

In light of the paper, this sample's time point label describes: about 28 days (+/-7) after the second vaccine dose. Because spike-specific TCR depth and breadth did not differ between the two schedules, AZD1222 recipients who got a second dose at roughly 4 weeks were pooled with those who got a second dose at roughly 12 weeks. Vaccinee samples came from UK trials COV001 and COV002, including a single-blind randomized controlled phase 2/3 trial of AZD1222 (ChAdOx1 nCoV-19) in healthy adults. For TCRbeta chain sequencing, PBMC samples from trial participants were taken at day 0 and at day 28 after the second dose. The full study reports these points: Nearly half of unique spike-specific TCRs reportedly recognized epitopes outside regions mutated in the B.1.351 and B.1.1.7 variants. Because no day 14 peak-response samples were available, the repertoires could be characterized only after the peak T cell response. The vaccine-associated CD4 TCRs covered the entire spike protein, and the dominant responses fell in regions 160-218 and 743-854. A significant rise in spike-specific TCR breadth and depth was observed after two AZD1222 doses relative to day 0 and relative to MenACWY recipients. Conclusions about previously exposed vaccinees were limited because only six AZD1222 recipients were SARS-CoV-2 seropositive at baseline. Most participants were white British and females outnumbered males, and the authors suggested that clonal diversity may have been underestimated. The 56-69-year group was small, and its depth increase did not reach significance, likely because of low power.

The CDR3 regions of human TCRbeta chains were analyzed by immunosequencing. In the original analysis: TCRs in the repertoires were matched against a reference library of SARS-CoV-2-specific TCRs that had been generated with the MIRA antigen-specificity platform. Breadth meant the fraction of unique TCRs that were SARS-CoV-2-associated, whereas depth meant the fraction of total T cells that were SARS-CoV-2-associated. Using the MIRA data, each spike-specific TCR was assigned both to the spike region to which the TCR was reactive and to a CD4 or CD8 class. Log10-transformed breadth and depth values were compared by one-way ANOVA with Sidak's multiple comparisons tests. The table was pulled from immuneACCESS by TCRdb, which kept in-frame rearrangements only. Such tables lose some clones; where checked, under half of the loss comes from unresolved V genes, and the rest has no known cause. V and J calls and clone size are given by that table; D and trimming were obtained from the DNA. Within this sample are 110,000 or so clones, with roughly 88% of them counted one time only. The ten top clones hold 6.5% of the sample.

From the germline V gene, CDR1 is SGHRS and CDR2 is YFSETQ. Reading from cysteine to phenylalanine, the CDR3 counts 17 amino acids. Here the CDR3 DNA is all that survives: 51 bases in frame from base 1. Unmatched junction bases come to 4, with V trimmed by 0 bases and J by 1 base. This TCR was sampled from an adult who received the AZD1222 COVID-19 vaccine. The sample consisted of peripheral blood, taken 28 days after the second AZD1222 dose. The chain is encoded by TRBV5-1 joined to TRBJ1-5; TRBD1 fits 10 bases in the junction. The CDR3 region: CASSLGTGGLSNQPQHF. The DNA sequence follows: TGCGCCAGCAGCTTGGGGACAGGGGGTCTGAGCAATCAGCCCCAGCATTTT.